The clone carrying this T cell receptor beta chain was found a few times. A much larger clone sits a single nucleotide away, making a read error possible. RNA transcripts provided the source from which TCR beta CDR3 regions were amplified. HTBI primers were the set used in a first-round RT-PCR of the TCR CDR3. Each CDR3 protein gets one entry after TCRdb re-called the multiplex PCR reads with MiXCR. The profile covers about 380,000 distinct CDR3 sequences, with 11% to 15% appearing a single time and roughly 11% taken by the ten largest. The CDR3 is 15 residues long. Per the germline V gene, CDR1 is KGHSH and CDR2 is LQKENI. The data were obtained in a study of T cells in Graves' hyperthyroidism and ophthalmopathy. It was considered stable Graves' hyperthyroidism when ophthalmopathy did not progress within 18 months.

The material sequenced was blood. This rearrangement joins TRBV18 to TRBJ1-4, with D perhaps TRBD1 (6 bases). This sequence originates from a woman aged 55-69 years with Graves' hyperthyroidism. The chain's CDR3 is CVSSPGARADEKLFF. For the CDR3, the DNA is TGTGTCAGCTCACCAGGGGCCAGGGCAGATGAAAAACTGTTTTTT. The variable domain in full, with the rest retrieved from reference TRBV18 and TRBJ1-4, is NAGVMQNPRHLVRRRGQEARLRCSPMKGHSHVYWYRQLPEEGLKFMVYLQKENIIDESGMPKERFSAEFPKEGPSILRIQQVVRGDSAAYFCVSSPGARADEKLFFGSGTQLSVL.